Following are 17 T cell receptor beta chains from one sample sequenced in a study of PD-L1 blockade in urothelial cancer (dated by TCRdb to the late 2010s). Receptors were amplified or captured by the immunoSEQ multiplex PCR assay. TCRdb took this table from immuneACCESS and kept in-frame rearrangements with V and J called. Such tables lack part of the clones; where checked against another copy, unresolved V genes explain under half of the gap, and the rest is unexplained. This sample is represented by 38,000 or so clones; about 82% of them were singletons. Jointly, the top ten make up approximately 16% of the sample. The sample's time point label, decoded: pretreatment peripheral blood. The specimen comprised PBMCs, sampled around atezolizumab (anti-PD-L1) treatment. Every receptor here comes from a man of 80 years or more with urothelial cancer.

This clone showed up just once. CDR3 DNA: TGTGCCAGCAGCTTACAGGTTAAGAACACTGAAGCTTTCTTT. Protein product: CASSLQVKNTEAFF. The V and J genes are TRBV7-2 and TRBJ1-1; no firm D call. V was clipped by 2 bases and J by 1 base, with 8 bases between them. CDR3 length: 14 residues. Germline V gives CDR1 SGHTA, CDR2 FQGNSA.

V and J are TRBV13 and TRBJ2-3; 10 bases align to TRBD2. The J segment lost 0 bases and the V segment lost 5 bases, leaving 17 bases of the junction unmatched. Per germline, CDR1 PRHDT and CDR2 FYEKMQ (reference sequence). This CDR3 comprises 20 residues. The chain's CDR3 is CASSPGPSGSMVGSTDTQYF. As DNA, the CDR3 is TGTGCCAGCAGCCCTGGGCCTAGCGGGAGTATGGTGGGTAGCACAGATACGCAGTATTTT.

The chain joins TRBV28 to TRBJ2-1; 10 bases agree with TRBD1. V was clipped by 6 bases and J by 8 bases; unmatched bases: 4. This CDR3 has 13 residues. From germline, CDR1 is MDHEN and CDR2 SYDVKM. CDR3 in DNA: TGTGCCAGCAGGACAGGGGGCTATTATGAGCAGTTCTTC. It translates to CASRTGGYYEQFF.

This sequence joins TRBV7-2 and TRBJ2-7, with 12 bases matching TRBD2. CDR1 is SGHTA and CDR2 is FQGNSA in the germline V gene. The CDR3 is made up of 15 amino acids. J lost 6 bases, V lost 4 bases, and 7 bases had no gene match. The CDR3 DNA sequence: TGTGCCAGCAGCTCGACCCCGGGACTAGCGGGCGAGCAGTACTTC. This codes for CASSSTPGLAGEQYF.

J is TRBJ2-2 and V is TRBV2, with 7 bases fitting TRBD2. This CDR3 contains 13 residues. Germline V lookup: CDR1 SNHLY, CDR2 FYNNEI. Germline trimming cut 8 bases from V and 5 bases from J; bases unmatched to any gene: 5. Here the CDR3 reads CASRGVGTGELFF. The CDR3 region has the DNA TGTGCCAGCCGGGGGGTGGGGACCGGGGAGCTGTTTTTT.

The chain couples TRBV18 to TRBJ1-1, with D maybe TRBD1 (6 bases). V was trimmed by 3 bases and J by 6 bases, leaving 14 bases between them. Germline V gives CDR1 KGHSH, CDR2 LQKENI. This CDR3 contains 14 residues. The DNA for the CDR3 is TGTGCCAGCTCACCTACATCAGGGGACGCTGAAGCTTTCTTT. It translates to CASSPTSGDAEAFF.

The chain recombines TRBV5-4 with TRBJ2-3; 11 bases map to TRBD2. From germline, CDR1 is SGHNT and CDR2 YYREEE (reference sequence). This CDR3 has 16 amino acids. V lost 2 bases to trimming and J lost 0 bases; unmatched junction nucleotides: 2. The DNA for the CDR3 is TGTGCCAGCAGCTTTAGACTAGCGGGAAGCACAGATACGCAGTATTTT. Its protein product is CASSFRLAGSTDTQYF.

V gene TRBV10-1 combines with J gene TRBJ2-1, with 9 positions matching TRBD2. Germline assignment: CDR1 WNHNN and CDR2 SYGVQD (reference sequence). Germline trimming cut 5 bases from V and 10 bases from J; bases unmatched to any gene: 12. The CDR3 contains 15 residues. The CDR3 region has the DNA TGCGCCAGCAGTAGGACTAGCGCCCTTCCCCGGGAGCAGTTCTTC. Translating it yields CASSRTSALPREQFF.

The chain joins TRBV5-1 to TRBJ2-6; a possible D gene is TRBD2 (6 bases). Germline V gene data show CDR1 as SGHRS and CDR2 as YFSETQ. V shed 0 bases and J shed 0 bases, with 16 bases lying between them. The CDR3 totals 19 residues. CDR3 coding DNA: TGCGCCAGCAGCTTGGAGGGACTTATAATGAACTCTGGGGCCAACGTCCTGACTTTC. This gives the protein CASSLEGLIMNSGANVLTF. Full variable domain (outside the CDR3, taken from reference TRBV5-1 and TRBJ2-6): KAGVTQTPRYLIKTRGQQVTLSCSPISGHRSVSWYQQTPGQGLQFLFEYFSETQRNKGNFPGRFSGRQFSNSRSEMNVSTLELGDSALYLCASSLEGLIMNSGANVLTFGAGSRLTVL.

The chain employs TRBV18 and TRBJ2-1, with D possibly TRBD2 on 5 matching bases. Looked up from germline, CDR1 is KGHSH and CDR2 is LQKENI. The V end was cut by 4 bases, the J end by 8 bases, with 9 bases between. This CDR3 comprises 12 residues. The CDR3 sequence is CASSLTKDEQFF. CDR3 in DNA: TGTGCCAGCTCACTGACTAAGGATGAGCAGTTCTTC.

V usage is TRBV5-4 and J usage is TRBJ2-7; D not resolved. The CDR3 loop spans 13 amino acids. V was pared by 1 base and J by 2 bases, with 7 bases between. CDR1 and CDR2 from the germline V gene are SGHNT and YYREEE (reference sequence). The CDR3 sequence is CASSLQNAYEQYF. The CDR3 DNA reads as TGTGCCAGCAGCTTGCAGAATGCCTACGAGCAGTACTTC. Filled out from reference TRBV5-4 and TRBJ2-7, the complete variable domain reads ETGVTQSPTHLIKTRGQQVTLRCSSQSGHNTVSWYQQALGQGPQFIFQYYREEENGRGNFPPRFSGLQFPNYSSELNVNALELDDSALYLCASSLQNAYEQYFGPGTRLTVT.

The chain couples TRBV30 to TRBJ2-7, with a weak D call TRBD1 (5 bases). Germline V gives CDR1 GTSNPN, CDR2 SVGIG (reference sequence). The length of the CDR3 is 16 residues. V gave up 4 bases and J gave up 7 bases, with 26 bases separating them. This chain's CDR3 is CAWTEGAELRLGEQYF. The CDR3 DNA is TGTGCCTGGACCGAAGGGGCGGAGCTCAGGCTTGGTGAGCAGTACTTC.

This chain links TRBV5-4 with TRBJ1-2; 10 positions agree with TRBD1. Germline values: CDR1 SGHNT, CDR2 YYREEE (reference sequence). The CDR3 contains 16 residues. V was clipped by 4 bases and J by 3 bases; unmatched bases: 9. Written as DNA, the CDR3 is TGTGCCAGCAGCACCCGGACAGGGGGGGTCGACTATGGCTACACCTTC. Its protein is CASSTRTGGVDYGYTF.

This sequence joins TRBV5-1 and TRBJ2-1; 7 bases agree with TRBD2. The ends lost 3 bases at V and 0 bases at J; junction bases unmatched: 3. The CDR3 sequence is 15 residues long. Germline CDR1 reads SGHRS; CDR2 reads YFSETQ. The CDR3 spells CASSSGGSSYNEQFF. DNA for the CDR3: TGCGCCAGCAGCTCCGGGGGGAGCTCCTACAATGAGCAGTTCTTC.

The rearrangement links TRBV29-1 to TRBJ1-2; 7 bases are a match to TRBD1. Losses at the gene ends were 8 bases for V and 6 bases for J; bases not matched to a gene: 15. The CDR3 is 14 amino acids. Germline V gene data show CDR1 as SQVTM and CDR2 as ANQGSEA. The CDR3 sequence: CSTHRQGWGDGYTF. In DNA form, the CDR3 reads TGCAGCACACATAGACAGGGTTGGGGCGATGGCTACACCTTC.

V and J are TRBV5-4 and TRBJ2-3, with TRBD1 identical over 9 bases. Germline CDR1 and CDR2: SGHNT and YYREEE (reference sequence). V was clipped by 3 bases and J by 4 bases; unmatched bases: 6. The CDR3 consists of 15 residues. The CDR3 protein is CASSSGQGRSDTQYF. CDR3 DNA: TGTGCCAGCAGCTCCGGACAGGGGAGGTCAGATACGCAGTATTTT.

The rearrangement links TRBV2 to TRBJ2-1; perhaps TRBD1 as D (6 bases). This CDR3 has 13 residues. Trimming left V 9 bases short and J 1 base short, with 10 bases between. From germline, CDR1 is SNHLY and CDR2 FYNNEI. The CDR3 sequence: CASDRSSYNEQFF. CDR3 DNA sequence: TGTGCCAGTGACAGGAGTTCCTACAATGAGCAGTTCTTC.